A single sample gave rise to the 10 T cell receptor beta chains below, sequenced in a study of T cell clones after liver transplantation. The assay was immunoSEQ multiplex PCR, and TCRdb's table has in-frame clones only and misses some. The profile shows around 76,000 clones, about 80% of them singletons. Specimen: CD4+ T cells from blood, collected 12 months after liver transplant. The receptors come from a human patient who received a liver transplant. Some T cells here may be from the graft donor.

This chain connects TRBV9 to TRBJ2-3, with TRBD2 matching over 7 bases. Per germline, CDR1 SGDLS and CDR2 YYNGEE. After removal of 3 bases from V and 2 bases from J, the junction contained 9 bases not matched to a gene. CDR3 size: 16 residues. The CDR3 bases are TGTGCCAGCAGCGAAAAAAGCCGGGACTACACAGATACGCAGTATTTT. This encodes CASSEKSRDYTDTQYF.

This chain joins TRBV5-1 and TRBJ1-4, with a tentative D call TRBD1 (5 bases). This CDR3 has 15 residues. The V end lost 4 bases, the J end lost 2 bases, and 12 bases lay between the germline ends. CDR1 is SGHRS, CDR2 YFSETQ, per germline. The CDR3 loop is CASSTSGSTNEKLFF. The CDR3 nucleotides are TGCGCCAGCAGCACATCAGGGTCGACTAATGAAAAACTGTTTTTT.

This clone was recorded only once. The J gene is TRBJ2-5, the V gene TRBV5-1; 8 nucleotides agree with TRBD2. The CDR3 sequence is 15 residues long. Germline V gene sequence: CDR1 SGHRS, CDR2 YFSETQ. After removal of 7 bases from V and 4 bases from J, the junction contained 12 bases not matched to a gene. The CDR3: CASGALGAGVETQYF. In DNA, the CDR3 is TGCGCCAGCGGGGCTTTGGGAGCGGGAGTAGAGACCCAGTACTTC.

The chain employs TRBV5-1 and TRBJ2-1; TRBD2 aligns across 8 bases. The CDR3 loop spans 14 amino acids. The J segment lost 9 bases and the V segment lost 2 bases, leaving 7 bases of the junction unmatched. Per germline, CDR1 SGHRS and CDR2 YFSETQ. The CDR3 is CASSFGLASGEQFF. CDR3 nucleotides: TGCGCCAGCAGCTTTGGACTAGCCTCCGGTGAGCAGTTCTTC.

V gene TRBV5-1 combines with J gene TRBJ1-1; the match to TRBD1 covers 7 bases. Germline loops: CDR1 SGHRS, CDR2 YFSETQ. The CDR3 consists of 15 residues. With 5 bases clipped from V and 2 bases from J, the junction kept 9 bases outside the gene matches. The CDR3 DNA follows: TGCGCCAGCAGGGTGGACAGGCTGGTTAACACTGAAGCTTTCTTT. It encodes CASRVDRLVNTEAFF.

This chain uses TRBV4-3 with TRBJ1-5; D is ambiguous. Germline CDR1 reads LGHNA; CDR2 reads YSLEER. This CDR3 is built from 16 residues. Trimming took 0 bases from V and 6 from J, leaving 15 bases between them. DNA of the CDR3: TGCGCCAGCAGCCAAGATGTATTCCTTTCCTTTCAGCCCCAGCATTTT. It yields the protein CASSQDVFLSFQPQHF.

This clone was seen only a few times. The genes are TRBV11-3 and TRBJ2-2; no firm D call. Germline loops: CDR1 SGHNT, CDR2 YENEEA. V was clipped by 5 bases and J by 1 base, with 8 bases between them. The CDR3 covers 14 residues. CDR3 coding DNA: TGTGCCAGCAGCCACTACAGGAACACCGGGGAGCTGTTTTTT. Its translation is CASSHYRNTGELFF.

The chain joins TRBV2 to TRBJ1-2; D is perhaps TRBD1 (6 bases). Trimming pared 4 bases from V and 4 bases from J, leaving 10 bases between. CDR3 length: 13 residues. Germline CDR1 SNHLY, CDR2 FYNNEI. In nucleotides, the CDR3 is TGTGCCAGCAGTGCTGGACAGTTCTATGGCTACACCTTC. It specifies CASSAGQFYGYTF.

This sequence joins TRBV19 and TRBJ2-7, with 9 bases lining up with TRBD1. CDR3 length: 16 residues. J was trimmed by 6 bases and V by 10 bases; bases with no gene match: 19. Germline V gene lookup returns CDR1 LNHDA and CDR2 SQIVND (reference sequence). Written as DNA, the CDR3 is TGTGCCACAAGGATCCCGGGACAGGGTGCCTCCATCGAGCAGTACTTC. This sequence encodes CATRIPGQGASIEQYF.

The chain is built from TRBV11-2 and TRBJ1-2; D may be TRBD1 (5 bases). Between the trimmed V and J ends, which lost 8 bases and 5 bases, there was a span of 12 bases. Germline CDR1 SGHAT, CDR2 FQNNGV. The CDR3 is 12 amino acids. The CDR3 nucleotides read TGTGCCAGCTCCTCTAGGGGTTATGGCTACACCTTC. This gives the protein CASSSRGYGYTF.